The rows below give T cell receptor beta chains drawn from one sample of a study of CD8 T cells in ankylosing spondylitis. In TCRdb, the 5' RACE reads were re-called with MiXCR into one record per CDR3 protein. The sample holds roughly 40,000 distinct CDR3 sequences, roughly 2.5% seen once. Input material: blood, either unsorted or a sorted T cell fraction (not recorded which). These TCRs come from a male donor with ankylosing spondylitis or in good health (not recorded which). Each CDR3 is given with its conserved first and last residue. The D gene is left open where the match is weak. The size entry is marked missing in some rows and otherwise reads once, few, many or a size class.

cdr3_length | j_call | v_call | d_call | clone_size | cdr3_nt | cdr3_aa
16 | TRBJ1-1 | TRBV9 | - | many | TGTGCCAGCAGCCCCCTCAGTCAGGCCACCTACACTGAAGCTTTCTTT | CASSPLSQATYTEAFF
15 | TRBJ2-5 | TRBV9 | - | many | TGTGCCAGCAGCGTAGCAACAGGGAGGGGAGAGACCCAGTACTTC | CASSVATGRGETQYF
15 | TRBJ2-1 | TRBV9 | TRBD2 | - | TGTGCCAGCAGTATACTAGCGGGAGGTTACAATGAGCAGTTCTTC | CASSILAGGYNEQFF
14 | TRBJ2-1 | TRBV9 | - | many | TGTGCCAGCAGCGTAGGATCGGGGGGCATGGAGCAGTTCTTC | CASSVGSGGMEQFF
13 | TRBJ1-1 | TRBV9 | - | many | TGTGCCAGCAGCCTAGAGAGGGTCACTGAAGCTTTCTTT | CASSLERVTEAFF
14 | TRBJ1-5 | TRBV9 | - | - | TGTGCCAGCAGCGGTGGAGGGGCTGAGAAGCCCCAGCATTTT | CASSGGGAEKPQHF
14 | TRBJ2-3 | TRBV9 | TRBD2 | many | TGTGCCAGCAGCCTCCTAGCGGGAGGAGATACGCAGTATTTT | CASSLLAGGDTQYF
15 | TRBJ2-7 | TRBV9 | TRBD2 | many | TGTGCCAGCAGCGGCCGACTAGCGGGCTCCTACGAGCAGTACTTC | CASSGRLAGSYEQYF
15 | TRBJ2-5 | TRBV9 | TRBD2 | many | TGTGCCAGCAGCCCCCCCGGGCGGGAGTGGGAGACCCAGTACTTC | CASSPPGREWETQYF
13 | TRBJ1-2 | TRBV9 | - | many | TGTGCCAGCAGCGTAGAACAGGGCTATGGCTACACCTTC | CASSVEQGYGYTF
15 | TRBJ2-7 | TRBV9 | TRBD2 | many | TGTGCCAGCAGCGTATCCGAGACTAGCGGGGGCGAGCAGTACTTC | CASSVSETSGGEQYF
15 | TRBJ2-1 | TRBV9 | TRBD2 | many | TGTGCCAGCAGCGTAGGACTAGCGGGGGGCAATGAGCAGTTCTTC | CASSVGLAGGNEQFF
15 | TRBJ2-7 | TRBV9 | TRBD2 | many | TGTGCCAGCAGCGTAAGAGGCGGGAGTGGGGACGAGCAGTACTTC | CASSVRGGSGDEQYF
15 | TRBJ2-7 | TRBV9 | TRBD2 | many | TGTGCCAGCAGCGTAGAGGCTAGCGGGAGCTACGAGCAGTACTTC | CASSVEASGSYEQYF
15 | TRBJ1-1 | TRBV9 | - | many | TGTGCCAGCAGCACCTCTAGCAGGGTGAACACTGAAGCTTTCTTT | CASSTSSRVNTEAFF
17 | TRBJ2-3 | TRBV9 | TRBD1 | many | TGTGCCAGCAGCGTAAGCCCAACAGGGGGCCAGGCAGATACGCAGTATTTT | CASSVSPTGGQADTQYF
14 | TRBJ1-6 | TRBV9 | - | many | TGTGCCAGCAGCGTAAGGCCAACCAATTCACCCCTCCACTTT | CASSVRPTNSPLHF
13 | TRBJ2-5 | TRBV9 | - | many | TGTGCCAGCAGCGTAATTCCCGAAGGGACCCAGTACTTC | CASSVIPEGTQYF
16 | TRBJ2-2 | TRBV9 | TRBD2 | many | TGTGCCAGCAGCCAAACTAGCGGGAGCAAAGACGGGGAGCTGTTTTTT | CASSQTSGSKDGELFF
15 | TRBJ2-1 | TRBV9 | - | few | TGTGCCAGCAGCGTAGTAGCATGGGACTTCAATGAGCAGTTCTTC | CASSVVAWDFNEQFF
13 | TRBJ2-7 | TRBV21-1 | - | many | TGTGCCAGCAGCAAAAAGGCGGAGGGGGAGCAGTACTTC | CASSKKAEGEQYF
12 | TRBJ2-1 | TRBV9 | - | many | TGTGCCAGCAGCGTAGAACTTGGTGAGCAGTTCTTC | CASSVELGEQFF
15 | TRBJ1-2 | TRBV9 | TRBD1 | many | TGTGCCAGCAGCCCATCCACAGGGGACCACTATGGCTACACCTTC | CASSPSTGDHYGYTF
15 | TRBJ2-3 | TRBV9 | - | many | TGTGCCAGCAGCGACTCCGGGTCCCACACAGATACGCAGTATTTT | CASSDSGSHTDTQYF
16 | TRBJ2-2 | TRBV9 | TRBD2 | many | TGTGCCAGCAGTACCGGACTAGCGGGAATCACCGGGGAGCTGTTTTTT | CASSTGLAGITGELFF
13 | TRBJ1-2 | TRBV9 | - | many | TGTGCCAGCAGCGTAGCCAGAGACTATGGCTACACCTTC | CASSVARDYGYTF
17 | TRBJ2-3 | TRBV9 | TRBD2 | many | TGTGCCAGCAGCGTAGAACCTAGCGGGAGGATAAAGAATACGCAGTATTTT | CASSVEPSGRIKNTQYF
16 | TRBJ2-3 | TRBV9 | - | many | TGTGCCAGCAGCGTAGATATGGAGCGCCTCACAGATACGCAGTATTTT | CASSVDMERLTDTQYF
13 | TRBJ1-2 | TRBV9 | TRBD1 | many | TGTGCCAGCAGCGTCGGGACAGGGGTAGGCTACACCTTC | CASSVGTGVGYTF
14 | TRBJ2-1 | TRBV9 | TRBD2 | many | TGTGCCAGCAGCACCACCCGGCTAGCGGATGAGCAGTTCTTC | CASSTTRLADEQFF
15 | TRBJ2-5 | TRBV9 | TRBD2 | many | TGTGCCAGCAGCGTAGAGACTAGCGGTCAAGAGACCCAGTACTTC | CASSVETSGQETQYF